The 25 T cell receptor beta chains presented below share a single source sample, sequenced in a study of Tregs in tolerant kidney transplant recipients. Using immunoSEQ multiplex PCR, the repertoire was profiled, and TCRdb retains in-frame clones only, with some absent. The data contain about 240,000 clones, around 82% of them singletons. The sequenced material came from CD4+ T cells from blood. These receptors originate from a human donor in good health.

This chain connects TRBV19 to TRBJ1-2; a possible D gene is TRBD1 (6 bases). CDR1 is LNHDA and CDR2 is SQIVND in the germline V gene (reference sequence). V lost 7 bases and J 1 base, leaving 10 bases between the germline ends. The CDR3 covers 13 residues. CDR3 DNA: TGTGCCAGTAACAGGGTGAATAACTATGGCTACACCTTC. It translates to CASNRVNNYGYTF. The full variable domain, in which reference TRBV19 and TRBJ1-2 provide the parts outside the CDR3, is DGGITQSPKYLFRKEGQNVTLSCEQNLNHDAMYWYRQDPGQGLRLIYYSQIVNDFQKGDIAEGYSVSREKKESFPLTVTSAQKNPTAFYLCASNRVNNYGYTFGSGTRLTVV.

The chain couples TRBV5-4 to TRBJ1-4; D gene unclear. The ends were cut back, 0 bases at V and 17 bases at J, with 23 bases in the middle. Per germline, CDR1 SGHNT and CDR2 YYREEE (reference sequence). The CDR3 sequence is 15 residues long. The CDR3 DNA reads TGTGCCAGCAGCTTGGGAGGATATTCCGAAACCGCGCTCTTTTTT. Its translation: CASSLGGYSETALFF.

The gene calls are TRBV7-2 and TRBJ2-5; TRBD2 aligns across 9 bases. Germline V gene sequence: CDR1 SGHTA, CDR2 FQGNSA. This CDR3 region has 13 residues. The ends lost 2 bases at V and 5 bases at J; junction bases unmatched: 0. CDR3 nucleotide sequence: TGTGCCAGCAGCTTAAGCGGGAGGGAGACCCAGTACTTC. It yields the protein CASSLSGRETQYF.

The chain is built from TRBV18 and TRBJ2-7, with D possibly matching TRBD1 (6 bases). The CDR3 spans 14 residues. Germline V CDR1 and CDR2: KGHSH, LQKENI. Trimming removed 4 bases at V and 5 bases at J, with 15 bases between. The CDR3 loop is CASSLQGKNDEQYF. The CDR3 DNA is TGTGCCAGCTCACTACAGGGTAAGAACGACGAGCAGTACTTC.

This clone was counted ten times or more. The chain's CDR3 is CASSISTYEQYF. CDR3 nucleotide sequence: TGTGCCAGCAGTATCTCAACCTACGAGCAGTACTTC. The chain recombines TRBV6-1 with TRBJ2-7, with D hard to call. The length of the CDR3 is 12 residues. V dropped 5 bases and J dropped 2 bases, with 7 bases sitting between them. Germline lookup yields CDR1 MNHNS and CDR2 SASEGT.

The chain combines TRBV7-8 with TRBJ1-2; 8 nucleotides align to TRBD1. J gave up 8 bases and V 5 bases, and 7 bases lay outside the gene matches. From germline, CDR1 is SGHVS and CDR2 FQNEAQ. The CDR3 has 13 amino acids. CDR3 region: CASSLSDRAGYTF. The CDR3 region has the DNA TGTGCCAGCAGCCTATCGGACAGGGCGGGCTACACCTTC.

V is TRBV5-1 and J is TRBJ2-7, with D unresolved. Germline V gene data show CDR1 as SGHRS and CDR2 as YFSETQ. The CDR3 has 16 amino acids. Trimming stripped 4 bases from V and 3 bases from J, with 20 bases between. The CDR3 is CASSPVFKVKDYEQYF. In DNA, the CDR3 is TGCGCCAGCAGCCCTGTGTTCAAGGTGAAGGACTACGAGCAGTACTTC.

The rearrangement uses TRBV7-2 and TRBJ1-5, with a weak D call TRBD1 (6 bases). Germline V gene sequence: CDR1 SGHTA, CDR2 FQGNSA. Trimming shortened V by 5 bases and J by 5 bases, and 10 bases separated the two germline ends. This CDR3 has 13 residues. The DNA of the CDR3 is TGTGCCAGCAGCCGACAGGATTATCAGCCCCAGCATTTT. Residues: CASSRQDYQPQHF.

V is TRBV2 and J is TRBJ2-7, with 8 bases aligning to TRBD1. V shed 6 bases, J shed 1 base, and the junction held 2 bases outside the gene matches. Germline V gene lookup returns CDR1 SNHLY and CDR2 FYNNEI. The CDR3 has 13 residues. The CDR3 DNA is TGTGCCAGCAGGAACAGGGGGTCCTACGAGCAGTACTTC. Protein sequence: CASRNRGSYEQYF.

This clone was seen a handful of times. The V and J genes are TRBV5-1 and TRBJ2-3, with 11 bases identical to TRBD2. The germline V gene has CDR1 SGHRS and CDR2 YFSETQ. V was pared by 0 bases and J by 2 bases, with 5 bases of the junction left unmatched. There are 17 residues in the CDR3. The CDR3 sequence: CASSLGSSGRLTDTQYF. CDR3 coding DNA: TGCGCCAGCAGCTTGGGGTCTAGCGGGAGGCTCACAGATACGCAGTATTTT.

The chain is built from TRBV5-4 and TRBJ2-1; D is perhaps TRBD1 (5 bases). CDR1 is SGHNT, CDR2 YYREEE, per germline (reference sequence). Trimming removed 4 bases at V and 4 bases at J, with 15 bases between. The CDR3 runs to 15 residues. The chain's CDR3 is CASSRRQQMYNEQFF. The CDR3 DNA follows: TGTGCCAGCAGCCGCAGACAGCAAATGTACAATGAGCAGTTCTTC.

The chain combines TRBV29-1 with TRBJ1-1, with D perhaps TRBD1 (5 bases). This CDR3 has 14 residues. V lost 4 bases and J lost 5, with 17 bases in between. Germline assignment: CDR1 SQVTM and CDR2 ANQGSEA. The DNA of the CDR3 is TGCAGCGTTGTTGAGGACATTGGGGGGACTGAAGCTTTCTTT. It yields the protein CSVVEDIGGTEAFF.

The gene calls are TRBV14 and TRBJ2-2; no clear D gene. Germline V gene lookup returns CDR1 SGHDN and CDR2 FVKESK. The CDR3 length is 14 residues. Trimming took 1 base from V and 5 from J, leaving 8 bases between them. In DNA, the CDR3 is TGTGCCAGCAGCCAAGTTATTCGTACCGGGGAGCTGTTTTTT. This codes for CASSQVIRTGELFF.

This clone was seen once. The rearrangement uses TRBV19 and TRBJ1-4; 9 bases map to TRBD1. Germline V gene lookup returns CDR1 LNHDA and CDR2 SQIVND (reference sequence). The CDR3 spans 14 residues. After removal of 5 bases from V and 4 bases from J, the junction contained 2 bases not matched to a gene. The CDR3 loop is CASSPDRGNEKLFF. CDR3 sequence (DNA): TGTGCCAGTAGTCCGGACAGGGGTAATGAAAAACTGTTTTTT.

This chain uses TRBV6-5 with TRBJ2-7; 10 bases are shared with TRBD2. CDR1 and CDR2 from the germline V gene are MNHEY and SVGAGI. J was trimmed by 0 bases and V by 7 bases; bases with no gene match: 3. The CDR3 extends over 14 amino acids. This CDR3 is CASKLAGSSYEQYF. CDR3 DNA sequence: TGTGCCAGCAAACTAGCGGGAAGCTCCTACGAGCAGTACTTC.

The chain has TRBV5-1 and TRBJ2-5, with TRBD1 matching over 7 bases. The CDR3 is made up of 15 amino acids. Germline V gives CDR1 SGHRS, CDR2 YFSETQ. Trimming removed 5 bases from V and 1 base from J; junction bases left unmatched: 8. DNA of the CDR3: TGCGCCAGCAGGTACCGGGACAGTTTCCAAGAGACCCAGTACTTC. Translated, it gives CASRYRDSFQETQYF.

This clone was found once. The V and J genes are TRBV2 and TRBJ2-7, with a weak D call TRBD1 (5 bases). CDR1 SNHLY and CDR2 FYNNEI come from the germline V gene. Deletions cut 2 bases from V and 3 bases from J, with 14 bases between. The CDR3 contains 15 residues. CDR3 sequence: CASSESRAGIYEQYF. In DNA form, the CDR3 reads TGTGCCAGCAGTGAATCCAGGGCTGGGATCTACGAGCAGTACTTC.

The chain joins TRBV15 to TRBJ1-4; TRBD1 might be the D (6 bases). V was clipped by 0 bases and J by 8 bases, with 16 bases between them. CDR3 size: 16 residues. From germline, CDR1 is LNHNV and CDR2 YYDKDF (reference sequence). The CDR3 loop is CATSRDRAGAAEKLFF. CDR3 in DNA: TGTGCCACCAGCAGAGATAGGGCAGGGGCGGCGGAAAAACTGTTTTTT.

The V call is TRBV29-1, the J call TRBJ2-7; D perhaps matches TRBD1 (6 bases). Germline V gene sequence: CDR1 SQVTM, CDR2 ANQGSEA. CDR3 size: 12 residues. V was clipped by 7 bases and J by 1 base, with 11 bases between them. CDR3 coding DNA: TGCAGCGGACGAGGACAGTCCTACGAGCAGTACTTC. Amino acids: CSGRGQSYEQYF.

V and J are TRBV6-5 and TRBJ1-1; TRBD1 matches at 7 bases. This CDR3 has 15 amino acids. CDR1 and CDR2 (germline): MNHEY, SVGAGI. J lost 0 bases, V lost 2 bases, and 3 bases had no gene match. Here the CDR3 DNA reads TGTGCCAGCAGTTACGTGGACAGGATGAACACTGAAGCTTTCTTT. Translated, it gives CASSYVDRMNTEAFF.

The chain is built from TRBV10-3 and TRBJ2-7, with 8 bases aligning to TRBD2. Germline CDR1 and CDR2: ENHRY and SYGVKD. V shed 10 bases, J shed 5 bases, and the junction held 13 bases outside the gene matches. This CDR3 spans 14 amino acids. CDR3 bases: TGTGCCACCTTGGGGCTAGCGGGTTTCCACGAGCAGTACTTC. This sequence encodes CATLGLAGFHEQYF.

For the CDR3, the DNA is TGCGCCAGCAGTCAATCTAAGCTTCGGTGCGAGGGTTGGAACACTGAAGCTTTCTTT. This codes for CASSQSKLRCEGWNTEAFF. The rearrangement links TRBV23-1 to TRBJ1-1; no clear D gene. TRBV23-1 falls under the ORF class, with uncertain function. The CDR3 length is 19 residues. V lost 0 bases to trimming and J lost 1 base, with 21 bases between them.

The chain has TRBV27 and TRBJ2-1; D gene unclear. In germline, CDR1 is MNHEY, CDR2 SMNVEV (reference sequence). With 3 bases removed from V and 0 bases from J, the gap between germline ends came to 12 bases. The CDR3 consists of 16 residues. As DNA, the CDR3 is TGTGCCAGCAGTTTTTGGCGAAGAAGCTCCTACAATGAGCAGTTCTTC. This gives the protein CASSFWRRSSYNEQFF.

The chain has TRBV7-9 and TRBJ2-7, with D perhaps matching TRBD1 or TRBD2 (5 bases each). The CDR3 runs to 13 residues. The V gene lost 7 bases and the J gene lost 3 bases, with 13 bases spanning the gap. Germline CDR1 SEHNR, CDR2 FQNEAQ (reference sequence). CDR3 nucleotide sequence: TGTGCCAGCATCCCTGAGAGGGGCTACGAGCAGTACTTC. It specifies CASIPERGYEQYF.

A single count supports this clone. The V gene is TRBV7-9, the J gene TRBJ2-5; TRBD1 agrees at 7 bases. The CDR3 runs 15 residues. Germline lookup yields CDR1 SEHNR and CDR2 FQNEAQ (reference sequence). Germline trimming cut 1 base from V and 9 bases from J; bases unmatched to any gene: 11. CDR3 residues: CASSLERDSLRSQYF. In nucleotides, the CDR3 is TGTGCCAGCAGCTTAGAAAGGGACAGCCTACGGTCCCAGTACTTC.